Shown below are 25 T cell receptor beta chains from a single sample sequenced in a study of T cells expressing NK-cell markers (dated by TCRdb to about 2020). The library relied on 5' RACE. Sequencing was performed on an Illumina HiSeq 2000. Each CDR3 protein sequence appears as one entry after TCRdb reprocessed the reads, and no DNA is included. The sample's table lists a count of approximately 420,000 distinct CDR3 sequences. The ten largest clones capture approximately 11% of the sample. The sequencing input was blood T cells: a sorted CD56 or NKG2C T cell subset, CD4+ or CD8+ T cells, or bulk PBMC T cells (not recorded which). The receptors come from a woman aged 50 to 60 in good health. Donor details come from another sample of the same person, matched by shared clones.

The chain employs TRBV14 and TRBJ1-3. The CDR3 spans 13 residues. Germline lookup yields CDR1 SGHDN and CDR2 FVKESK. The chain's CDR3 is CASRPSPGNTIYF.

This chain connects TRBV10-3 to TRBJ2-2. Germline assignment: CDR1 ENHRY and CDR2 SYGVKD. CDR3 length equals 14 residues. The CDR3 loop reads CAISGSPNTGELFF.

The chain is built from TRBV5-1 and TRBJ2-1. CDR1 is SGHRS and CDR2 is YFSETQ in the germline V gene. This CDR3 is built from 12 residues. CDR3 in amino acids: CASSLVRNEQFF.

The CDR3 here is CASSGTLTPTDTQYF. V and J are TRBV5-1 and TRBJ2-3; TCRdb designates TRBD1, a call that cannot be tested without DNA. Germline lookup yields CDR1 SGHRS and CDR2 YFSETQ. The CDR3 extends over 15 amino acids.

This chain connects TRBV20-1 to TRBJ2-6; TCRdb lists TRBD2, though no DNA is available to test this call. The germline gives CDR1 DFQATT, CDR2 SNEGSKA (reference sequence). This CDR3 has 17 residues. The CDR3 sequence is CSASGRESYSGANVLTF.

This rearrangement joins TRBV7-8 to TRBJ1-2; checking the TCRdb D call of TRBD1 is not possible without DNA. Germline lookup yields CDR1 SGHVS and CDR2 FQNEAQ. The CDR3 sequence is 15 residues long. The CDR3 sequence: CASSLRKGPIYGYTF.

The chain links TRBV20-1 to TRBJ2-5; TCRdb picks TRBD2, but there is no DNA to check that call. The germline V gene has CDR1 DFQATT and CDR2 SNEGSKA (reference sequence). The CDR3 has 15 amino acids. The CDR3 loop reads CSASVAGVYQETQYF.

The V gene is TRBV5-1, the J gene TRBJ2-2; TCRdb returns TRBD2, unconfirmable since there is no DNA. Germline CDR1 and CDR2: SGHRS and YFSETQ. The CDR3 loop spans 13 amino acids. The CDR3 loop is CASREGDTGELFF.

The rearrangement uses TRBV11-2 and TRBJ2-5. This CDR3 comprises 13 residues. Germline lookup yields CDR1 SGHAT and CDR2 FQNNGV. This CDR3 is CASRSLTQETQYF. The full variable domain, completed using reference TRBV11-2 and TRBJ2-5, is EAGVAQSPRYKIIEKRQSVAFWCNPISGHATLYWYQQILGQGPKLLIQFQNNGVVDDSQLPKDRFSAERLKGVDSTLKIQPAKLEDSAVYLCASRSLTQETQYFGPGTRLLVL.

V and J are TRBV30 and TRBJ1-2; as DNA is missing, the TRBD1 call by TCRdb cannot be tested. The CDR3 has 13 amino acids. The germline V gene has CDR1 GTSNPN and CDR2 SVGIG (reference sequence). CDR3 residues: CAWSQGIAYGYTF.

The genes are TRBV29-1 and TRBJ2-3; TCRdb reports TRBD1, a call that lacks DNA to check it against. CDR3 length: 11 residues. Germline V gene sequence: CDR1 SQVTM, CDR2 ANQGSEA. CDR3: CSVLTADTQYF.

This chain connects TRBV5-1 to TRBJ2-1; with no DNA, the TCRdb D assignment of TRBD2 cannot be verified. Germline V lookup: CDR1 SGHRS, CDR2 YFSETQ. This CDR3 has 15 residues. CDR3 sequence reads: CASSLMRASYNEQFF. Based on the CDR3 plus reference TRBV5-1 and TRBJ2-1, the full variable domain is KAGVTQTPRYLIKTRGQQVTLSCSPISGHRSVSWYQQTPGQGLQFLFEYFSETQRNKGNFPGRFSGRQFSNSRSEMNVSTLELGDSALYLCASSLMRASYNEQFFGPGTRLTVL.

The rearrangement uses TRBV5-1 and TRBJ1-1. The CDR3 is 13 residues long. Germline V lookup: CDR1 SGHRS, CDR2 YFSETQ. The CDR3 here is CASSLLSGREAFF.

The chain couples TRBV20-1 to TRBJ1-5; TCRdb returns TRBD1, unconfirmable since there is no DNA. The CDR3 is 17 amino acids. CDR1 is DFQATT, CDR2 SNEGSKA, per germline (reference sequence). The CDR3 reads CSARDAQGMGFNQPQHF.

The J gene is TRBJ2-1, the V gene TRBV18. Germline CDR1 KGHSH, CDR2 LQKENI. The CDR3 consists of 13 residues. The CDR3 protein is CASSPPVGNEQFF.

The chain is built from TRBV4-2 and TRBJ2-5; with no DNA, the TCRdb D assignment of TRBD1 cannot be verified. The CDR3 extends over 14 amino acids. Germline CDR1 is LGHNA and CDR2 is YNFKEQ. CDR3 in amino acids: CASSQDYGTETQYF.

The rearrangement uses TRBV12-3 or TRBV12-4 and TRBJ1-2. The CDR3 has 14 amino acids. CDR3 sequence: CASSHLSGNYGYTF.

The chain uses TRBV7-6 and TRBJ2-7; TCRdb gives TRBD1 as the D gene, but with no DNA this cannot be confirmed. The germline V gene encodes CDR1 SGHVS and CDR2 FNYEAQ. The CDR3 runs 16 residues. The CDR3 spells CASSLAGGDITDEQYF. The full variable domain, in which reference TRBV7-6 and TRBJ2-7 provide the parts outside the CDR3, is GAGVSQSPRYKVTKRGQDVALRCDPISGHVSLYWYRQALGQGPEFLTYFNYEAQQDKSGLPNDRFSAERPEGSISTLTIQRTEQRDSAMYRCASSLAGGDITDEQYFGPGTRLTVT.

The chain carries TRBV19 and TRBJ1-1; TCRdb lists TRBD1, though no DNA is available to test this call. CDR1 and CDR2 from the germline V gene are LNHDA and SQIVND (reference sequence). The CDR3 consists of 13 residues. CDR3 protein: CASSVTGATEAFF.

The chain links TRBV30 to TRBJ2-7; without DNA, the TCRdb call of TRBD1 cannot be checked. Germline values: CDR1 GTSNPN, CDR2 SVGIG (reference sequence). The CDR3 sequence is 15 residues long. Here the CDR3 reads CAWTKPQGGLIEQYF.

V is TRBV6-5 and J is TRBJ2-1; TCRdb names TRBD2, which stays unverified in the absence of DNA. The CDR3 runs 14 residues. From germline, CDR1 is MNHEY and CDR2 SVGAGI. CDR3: CASSYSGTKNEQFF.

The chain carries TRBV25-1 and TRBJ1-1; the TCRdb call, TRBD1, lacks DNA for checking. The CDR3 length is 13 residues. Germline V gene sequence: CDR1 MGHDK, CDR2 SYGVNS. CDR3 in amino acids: CASSEMGSGVAFF.

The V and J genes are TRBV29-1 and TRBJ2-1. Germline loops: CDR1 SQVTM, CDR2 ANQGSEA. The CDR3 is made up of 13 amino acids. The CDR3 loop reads CSVEETLYNEQFF.

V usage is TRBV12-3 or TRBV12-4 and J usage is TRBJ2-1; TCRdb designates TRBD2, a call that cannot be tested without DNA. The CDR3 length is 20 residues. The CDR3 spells CASSFGGGLAGGWSYNEQFF.

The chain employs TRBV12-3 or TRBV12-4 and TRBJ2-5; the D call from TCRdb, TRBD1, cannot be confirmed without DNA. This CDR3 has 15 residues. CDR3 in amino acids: CASSFTGGRQETQYF.